This entry concerns a single TCR beta chain. In the original workflow: Amplification of reference gene primers was used by the study to estimate nucleated cell counts. Assay: immunoSEQ multiplex PCR; the TCRdb copy retains only in-frame clones and omits some. That table is the source of V, J and clone size, and D and trimming were worked out from the DNA. The sample shows some 150,000 clones, about nine tenths of them seen only once. These data belong to a study of blood T cell repertoires in COVID-19. Across the whole study: Some COVID-19 samples were acute and others convalescent; all came from the United States, Italy and Spain. Sample material is recorded as cDNA or gDNA derived from T cells, B-cell-depleted T cells, or PBMCs.

CDR3 length: 15 residues. Germline V CDR1 and CDR2: KGHSH, LQKENI. Trimming cost V 5 bases and J 8 bases; bases outside gene matches: 12. This TCR was sampled from a woman between 50 and 59 years old with acute or convalescent COVID-19. J is TRBJ1-2 and V is TRBV18; the match to TRBD1 covers 9 bases. Input material: peripheral blood. The CDR3 nucleotides read TGTGCCAGCTCAACTGACTTGGGACAGGGATCAGGCTACACCTTC. Translated: CASSTDLGQGSGYTF.